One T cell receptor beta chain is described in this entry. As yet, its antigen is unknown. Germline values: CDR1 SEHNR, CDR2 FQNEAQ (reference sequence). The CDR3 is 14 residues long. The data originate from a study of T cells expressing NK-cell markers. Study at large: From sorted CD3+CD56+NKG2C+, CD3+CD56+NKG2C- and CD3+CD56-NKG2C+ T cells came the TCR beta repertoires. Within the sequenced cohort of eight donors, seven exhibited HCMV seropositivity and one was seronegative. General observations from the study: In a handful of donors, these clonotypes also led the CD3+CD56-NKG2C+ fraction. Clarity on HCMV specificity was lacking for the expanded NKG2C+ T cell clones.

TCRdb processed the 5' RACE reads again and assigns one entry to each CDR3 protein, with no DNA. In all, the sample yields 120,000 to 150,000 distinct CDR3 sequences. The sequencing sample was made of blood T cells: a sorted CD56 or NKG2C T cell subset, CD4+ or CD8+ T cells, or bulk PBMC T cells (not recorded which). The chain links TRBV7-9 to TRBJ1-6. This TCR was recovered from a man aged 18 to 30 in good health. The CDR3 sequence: CATKGPGLFSPLHF.